Listed here is a single T cell receptor beta chain. Its antigen is undetermined. Germline V gene sequence: CDR1 SQVTM, CDR2 ANQGSEA. Trimming removed 4 bases at V and 5 bases at J, with 6 bases between. The CDR3 has 10 amino acids. The data were obtained in a study of CD8+CD57+ T cells in acquired aplastic anemia. About the research overall: Yields of DNA that came from sorted CD4+ and CD8+ cells averaged roughly 3.2 ug. General study results and limits: Between patients and controls, CD8+ Simpson's diversity did not vary significantly. Overlap between patients and controls comprised 25 to 35 CD8+ CDR3 sequences.

Genomic DNA acted as the template from which TCR beta VDJ combination and CDR3 sequence profiling were carried out. TCRdb ran MiXCR on the reads and lists one entry per CDR3 protein. Among 200,000 or so distinct CDR3 sequences listed, around three fifths were seen once. This chain uses TRBV29-1 with TRBJ2-7; D gene ambiguous. The clonotype comes from a human donor with severe aplastic anemia or a healthy control (not recorded which). The specimen was sorted CD4+, CD8+, or CD8+CD57+ T cells (not recorded which) from PBMCs. The CDR3 DNA reads TGCAGCGTTGTTGTAGACGAGCAGTACTTC. This sequence encodes CSVVVDEQYF.